These 30 T cell receptor beta chains share one sample of origin, sequenced in a study of regulatory T cells in long-lasting Graves disease. For TCR beta, libraries came from iRepertoire HTBI primers and Arm-PCR of CDR3 regions. TCRdb recomputed calls from the multiplex PCR reads with MiXCR, one row per CDR3 protein. Seen here are 450,000 to 600,000 distinct CDR3 sequences, 15% to 20% observed once, and the top ten hold roughly an eighth. The time point: newly diagnosed GD, antithyroid drugs for less than 3 months. RNA isolated from PBMCs was used to make the TCR library. These data were likewise used in another study, on T cells in Graves' hyperthyroidism and ophthalmopathy.

The material was peripheral blood mononuclear cells (PBMCs), obtained at new diagnosis, from a patient treated with antithyroid drugs. Source of these receptors: a man aged 40-55 years with Graves disease.

Many counts were recorded for this clonotype. V usage is TRBV20-1 and J usage is TRBJ2-3, with D tentatively TRBD2 (5 bases). Trimming took off 0 bases at V and 3 bases at J, with 19 bases between the two ends. CDR3 length equals 17 residues. Germline loops: CDR1 DFQATT, CDR2 SNEGSKA (reference sequence). In DNA, the CDR3 is TGCAGTGCTAGAGATCCGGCTCCACGGGGTAGAACAGATACGCAGTATTTT. It translates to CSARDPAPRGRTDTQYF.

J is TRBJ2-3 and V is TRBV7-3; D might be TRBD1 or TRBD2, each matching 6 bases. Trimming removed 0 bases from V and 6 bases from J, with 10 bases in between. CDR3 length: 14 amino acids. Germline CDR1 is SGHTA and CDR2 is FQGTGA. CDR3 in DNA: TGTGCCAGCAGCTTAACGGGGGGCTCTGATACGCAGTATTTT. It yields the protein CASSLTGGSDTQYF. The full variable domain, rest sourced from reference TRBV7-3 and TRBJ2-3, is GAGVSQTPSNKVTEKGKYVELRCDPISGHTALYWYRQSLGQGPEFLIYFQGTGAADDSGLPNDRFFAVRPEGSVSTLKIQRTERGDSAVYLCASSLTGGSDTQYFGPGTRLTVL.

The sample holds many counts of this clonotype. The chain recombines TRBV11-2 with TRBJ2-3; 12 bases line up with TRBD2. The CDR3 is 18 amino acids. Germline CDR1 reads SGHAT; CDR2 reads FQNNGV. Trimming at V came to 5 bases and at J to 1 base, leaving 10 bases not matched to a gene. The CDR3 nucleotides are TGTGCCAGCAGCGCTGGACTAGCGGGATTCCCGGGCACAGATACGCAGTATTTT. It yields the protein CASSAGLAGFPGTDTQYF.

This clonotype has ten or more counts. The rearrangement uses TRBV27 and TRBJ2-1; no clear D gene. The CDR3 has 17 residues. The V and J ends lost 3 bases and 0 bases respectively, with 15 bases between them. CDR1 is MNHEY, CDR2 SMNVEV, per germline (reference sequence). CDR3 in amino acids: CASSFGPPKSSYNEQFF. DNA for the CDR3: TGTGCCAGCAGTTTCGGACCGCCGAAGAGCTCCTACAATGAGCAGTTCTTC.

This clonotype was recorded at least ten times. This chain uses TRBV7-3 with TRBJ2-1, with D unresolved. V lost 5 bases and J 2 bases, leaving 16 bases between the germline ends. Germline V lookup: CDR1 SGHTA, CDR2 FQGTGA. The CDR3 has 16 amino acids. The CDR3, as DNA: TGTGCCAGCAGCCCCGCTGGGGTTCGGGCCTACAATGAGCAGTTCTTC. Residues: CASSPAGVRAYNEQFF. Supplemented by reference TRBV7-3 and TRBJ2-1, the full variable domain reads GAGVSQTPSNKVTEKGKYVELRCDPISGHTALYWYRQSLGQGPEFLIYFQGTGAADDSGLPNDRFFAVRPEGSVSTLKIQRTERGDSAVYLCASSPAGVRAYNEQFFGPGTRLTVL.

This clonotype was seen ten or more times. The rearrangement joins TRBV30 to TRBJ2-1; perhaps TRBD1 as D (6 bases). The CDR3 totals 14 residues. The V gene lost 5 bases and the J gene lost 4 bases, with 15 bases spanning the gap. Germline V CDR1 and CDR2: GTSNPN, SVGIG (reference sequence). The CDR3 bases are TGTGCCTGGGGCTACAACAGGGCGTACAATGAGCAGTTCTTC. Translating it yields CAWGYNRAYNEQFF.

This clonotype turned up a few times. The gene calls are TRBV27 and TRBJ2-1, with 11 bases identical to TRBD2. V trimming: 1 base; J trimming: 9 bases; junction bases outside the gene matches: 5. The CDR3 runs 15 residues. From germline, CDR1 is MNHEY and CDR2 SMNVEV (reference sequence). The CDR3 sequence is CASSLFLAGGSEQFF. The CDR3 DNA sequence: TGTGCCAGCAGTTTATTCCTAGCGGGAGGTTCTGAGCAGTTCTTC.

This chain uses TRBV19 with TRBJ2-6, with D possibly being TRBD1 (5 bases). The CDR3 is made up of 15 amino acids. Germline CDR1 reads LNHDA; CDR2 reads SQIVND (reference sequence). V was clipped by 8 bases and J by 0 bases, with 11 bases between them. The CDR3 bases are TGTGCCAGTCGGACAAGTGGCTCTGGGGCCAACGTCCTGACTTTC. As protein: CASRTSGSGANVLTF.

This clonotype came up many times. V usage is TRBV11-3 and J usage is TRBJ2-7; 7 bases fit TRBD2. V gave up 5 bases and J gave up 7 bases; unmatched junction bases: 14. Germline CDR1 reads SGHNT; CDR2 reads YENEEA. This CDR3 is built from 15 residues. CDR3 bases: TGTGCCAGCAGCCCCATGGGTCTAGCGGAAAGTGAGCAGTACTTC. It specifies CASSPMGLAESEQYF.

This chain links TRBV29-1 with TRBJ1-4; D perhaps matches TRBD1 (5 bases). The CDR3 totals 12 residues. Germline CDR1 SQVTM, CDR2 ANQGSEA. V was trimmed by 4 bases and J by 5 bases, leaving 8 bases between them. CDR3 in amino acids: CSVGQRNEKLFF. Here the CDR3 DNA reads TGCAGCGTTGGACAGAGAAATGAAAAACTGTTTTTT. The full variable domain, rest sourced from reference TRBV29-1 and TRBJ1-4, is SAVISQKPSRDICQRGTSLTIQCQVDSQVTMMFWYRQQPGQSLTLIATANQGSEATYESGFVIDKFPISRPNLTFSTLTVSNMSPEDSSIYLCSVGQRNEKLFFGSGTQLSVL.

On this clonotype: Its ends do not fully match the called genes, so a read error is possible. V gene TRBV7-9 combines with J gene TRBJ1-5, with 9 bases fitting TRBD1. The germline CDR1 and CDR2 sequences are SEHNR and FQNEAQ (reference sequence). The length of the CDR3 is 16 residues. CDR3 protein: CASSSPGQGPYQPQHF. The CDR3 coding sequence is TGTGCCAGTAGCTCCCCGGGACAGGGACCCTATCAGCCCCAGCATTTT.

This chain uses TRBV6-2 or TRBV6-3 with TRBJ2-3, with TRBD2 identical over 10 bases. This CDR3 is built from 16 residues. The V and J ends lost 5 bases and 2 bases, in that order; junction bases with no gene match: 7. Germline V lookup: CDR1 MNHEY, CDR2 SVGEGT. CDR3 residues: CASSPQSGRATDTQYF. The CDR3 DNA is TGTGCCAGCAGTCCCCAGAGCGGGAGGGCCACAGATACGCAGTATTTT.

As concerns this clonotype: A much larger clone sits a single nucleotide away, making a read error possible. The chain employs TRBV20-1 and TRBJ2-4, with D perhaps matching TRBD1 (6 bases). Germline V gives CDR1 DFQATT, CDR2 SNEGSKA (reference sequence). There are 16 residues in the CDR3. The CDR3 spells CSADSIGQLAKDIQYF. CDR3 nucleotide sequence: TGCAGTGCTGACTCGATCGGACAGCTAGCCAAAGACATTCAGTACTTC.

Details on this clonotype: A much larger clone is a single base away; this may be a read error. The chain couples TRBV20-1 to TRBJ2-1; maybe TRBD1 (6 bases). The ends were cut back, 5 bases at V and 10 bases at J, with 21 bases in the middle. Germline V lookup: CDR1 DFQATT, CDR2 SNEGSKA (reference sequence). The CDR3 length is 14 residues. This CDR3 is CSAQTGMTYYEQFF. DNA of the CDR3: TGCAGTGCTCAGACAGGTATGACTTACTACGAGCAGTTCTTC.

The chain carries TRBV27 and TRBJ2-1; the match to TRBD2 covers 7 bases. The DNA end favors TRBJ2-7, so the J call may be wrong. The CDR3 consists of 15 residues. CDR1 and CDR2 (germline): MNHEY, SMNVEV (reference sequence). CDR3 loop: CASSYSSSGSYEQYF. The DNA of the CDR3 is TGTGCCAGCAGTTACTCCTCTAGCGGATCCTACGAGCAGTACTTC.

Ten or more counts support this clonotype. The V call is TRBV28, the J call TRBJ2-7, with D possibly TRBD2 on 6 matching bases. This CDR3 region has 13 residues. CDR1 and CDR2 (germline): MDHEN, SYDVKM. The V gene lost 2 bases and the J gene lost 5 bases, with 10 bases spanning the gap. The CDR3 DNA sequence: TGTGCCAGCAGTTTAGGAGGGGCGCACGAGCAGTACTTC. It yields the protein CASSLGGAHEQYF. The entire variable domain, with the rest obtained from reference TRBV28 and TRBJ2-7, is as follows: DVKVTQSSRYLVKRTGEKVFLECVQDMDHENMFWYRQDPGLGLRLIYFSYDVKMKEKGDIPEGYSVSREKKERFSLILESASTNQTSMYLCASSLGGAHEQYFGPGTRLTVT.

This clonotype has a count of ten or more. The V call is TRBV12-5, the J call TRBJ2-3; TRBD2 agrees at 12 bases. From germline, CDR1 is LGHNT and CDR2 FRNRAP. The junction had 4 bases not matched to a gene; V was cut back by 6 bases and J by 3 bases. There are 15 residues in the CDR3. The CDR3 sequence: CASGRGLAGTDTQYF. The CDR3 DNA sequence: TGTGCTAGTGGCCGAGGACTAGCGGGGACAGATACGCAGTATTTT. Full variable domain (rest looked up from reference TRBV12-5 and TRBJ2-3): DARVTQTPRHKVTEMGQEVTMRCQPILGHNTVFWYRQTMMQGLELLAYFRNRAPLDDSGMPKDRFSAEMPDATLATLKIQPSEPRDSAVYFCASGRGLAGTDTQYFGPGTRLTVL.

For this clonotype: This clone may be a read error of a much larger clone one base away. V is TRBV7-9 and J is TRBJ1-1; tentative D call: TRBD1 (6 bases). V was shortened by 2 bases and J by 3 bases, with 13 bases between the two germline ends. Germline loops: CDR1 SEHNR, CDR2 FQNEAQ (reference sequence). The CDR3 totals 15 residues. CDR3 residues: CASSLRGGLDTEAFF. The CDR3 DNA sequence: TGTGCCAGCAGCTTAAGAGGGGGGCTGGACACTGAAGCTTTCTTT.

This clonotype was counted ten times or more. This sequence joins TRBV7-6 and TRBJ2-1, with TRBD2 matching 7 bases. Per the germline V gene, CDR1 is SGHVS and CDR2 is FNYEAQ. J gave up 8 bases and V 2 bases, and 12 bases lay outside the gene matches. The CDR3 loop spans 16 amino acids. The CDR3 loop is CASSLREVARGDEQFF. CDR3 nucleotide sequence: TGTGCCAGCAGCTTACGGGAGGTGGCTAGAGGGGATGAGCAGTTCTTC. The full variable domain, its missing parts supplied by reference TRBV7-6 and TRBJ2-1, is GAGVSQSPRYKVTKRGQDVALRCDPISGHVSLYWYRQALGQGPEFLTYFNYEAQQDKSGLPNDRFSAERPEGSISTLTIQRTEQRDSAMYRCASSLREVARGDEQFFGPGTRLTVL.

At least ten counts were recorded for this clonotype. The J gene is TRBJ2-5, the V gene TRBV7-8, with 13 nucleotides matching TRBD2. Looked up from germline, CDR1 is SGHVS and CDR2 is FQNEAQ. The ends lost 4 bases at V and 1 base at J; junction bases unmatched: 3. There are 16 residues in the CDR3. The chain's CDR3 is CASSSGLAGFQETQYF. The CDR3 bases are TGTGCCAGCAGCTCGGGACTAGCGGGGTTCCAAGAGACCCAGTACTTC.

Note on this clonotype: This may be a read error, as it is one base from a much larger clone. This chain joins TRBV2 and TRBJ1-3, with unresolved D. The CDR3 spans 14 residues. The germline gives CDR1 SNHLY, CDR2 FYNNEI. The CDR3 bases are TGTGCCAGCAGTGAGGAGGGAACTGGAAACACCATACATTTT. Translated, it gives CASSEEGTGNTIHF.

The table lists this clonotype with many counts. The V and J genes are TRBV11-2 and TRBJ2-7, with D possibly being TRBD1 (7 bases). With 6 bases removed from V and 1 base from J, the gap between germline ends came to 13 bases. The CDR3 is 14 amino acids. Germline-derived CDR1 and CDR2 are SGHAT and FQNNGV. The CDR3 region has the DNA TGTGCCAGCAGGGCGGGACAGACTTCCTACGAGCAGTACTTC. Amino acids: CASRAGQTSYEQYF.

This clonotype has at least ten counts. V usage is TRBV28 and J usage is TRBJ1-5, with a possible D match to TRBD1 (6 bases). The length of the CDR3 is 13 residues. Germline CDR1 and CDR2: MDHEN and SYDVKM. Trimming pared 3 bases from V and 10 bases from J, leaving 13 bases between. The CDR3 here is CASSFRGVGPQHF. The DNA for the CDR3 is TGTGCCAGCAGTTTTAGGGGGGTAGGTCCCCAGCATTTT. Based on the CDR3 plus reference TRBV28 and TRBJ1-5, the full variable domain is DVKVTQSSRYLVKRTGEKVFLECVQDMDHENMFWYRQDPGLGLRLIYFSYDVKMKEKGDIPEGYSVSREKKERFSLILESASTNQTSMYLCASSFRGVGPQHFGDGTRLSIL.

This clonotype was found a few times. The chain recombines TRBV20-1 with TRBJ2-1; 10 nucleotides align to TRBD2. Germline V gene lookup returns CDR1 DFQATT and CDR2 SNEGSKA (reference sequence). With 5 bases clipped from V and 6 bases from J, the junction kept 7 bases outside the gene matches. This CDR3 is built from 14 residues. The CDR3 protein is CSAEGASGGNEQFF. CDR3 bases: TGCAGTGCTGAGGGGGCTAGCGGGGGCAATGAGCAGTTCTTC.

This chain joins TRBV6-5 and TRBJ2-5; tentative D call: TRBD2 (7 bases). The CDR3 spans 19 residues. Trimming cost V 1 base and J 2 bases, with 23 bases left between them. Per the germline V gene, CDR1 is MNHEY and CDR2 is SVGAGI. This chain's CDR3 is CASSYLPTTGGQQQETQYF. The CDR3 DNA reads TGTGCCAGCAGTTACTTACCTACAACGGGAGGACAGCAGCAAGAGACCCAGTACTTC.

This clonotype occurred many times. The chain carries TRBV24-1 and TRBJ2-1, with 11 bases aligning to TRBD2. CDR3 length: 16 residues. Unmatched junction bases numbered 7, after V lost 5 bases and J lost 5 bases. Germline V gene sequence: CDR1 KGHDR, CDR2 SFDVKD. CDR3 sequence (DNA): TGTGCCACCAGTGTCGCCGGGACTAGCGGCAACAATGAGCAGTTCTTC. It specifies CATSVAGTSGNNEQFF.

This chain links TRBV19 with TRBJ1-6; 7 bases fit TRBD1. Germline V lookup: CDR1 LNHDA, CDR2 SQIVND (reference sequence). V was pared by 6 bases and J by 7 bases, with 9 bases of the junction left unmatched. The CDR3 totals 15 residues. The CDR3 is CASRLGQVDNSPLHF. DNA for the CDR3: TGTGCCAGTAGACTCGGACAGGTCGACAATTCACCCCTCCACTTT.

This clonotype was detected many times. The chain joins TRBV7-3 to TRBJ2-1; D tentatively reads TRBD1 or TRBD2 (6 bases each). Germline CDR1 reads SGHTA; CDR2 reads FQGTGA. There are 16 residues in the CDR3. V gave up 1 base and J gave up 5 bases, with 15 bases separating them. The CDR3 sequence is CASSLMSGAKHNEQFF. CDR3 in DNA: TGTGCCAGCAGCTTAATGTCGGGGGCTAAGCACAATGAGCAGTTCTTC.

This clonotype was found many times. The chain recombines TRBV7-9 with TRBJ2-3; 11 bases line up with TRBD2. V gave up 4 bases and J gave up 2 bases; unmatched junction bases: 14. This CDR3 spans 19 amino acids. Germline V lookup: CDR1 SEHNR, CDR2 FQNEAQ (reference sequence). Here the CDR3 DNA reads TGTGCCAGCAGCTCCGACGGTGGTAGCGGGAGGGATCCCACAGATACGCAGTATTTT. The encoded protein is CASSSDGGSGRDPTDTQYF.

CDR3 DNA: TGTGCCACCAGTGACGGGACTTACGGAAATACGCAGTATTTT. Translated: CATSDGTYGNTQYF. The chain combines TRBV24-1 with TRBJ2-3; weak D call: TRBD2 (6 bases). V was cut by 4 bases and J by 7 bases, with 14 bases left in between. Germline assignment: CDR1 KGHDR and CDR2 SFDVKD. The CDR3 is made up of 14 amino acids.